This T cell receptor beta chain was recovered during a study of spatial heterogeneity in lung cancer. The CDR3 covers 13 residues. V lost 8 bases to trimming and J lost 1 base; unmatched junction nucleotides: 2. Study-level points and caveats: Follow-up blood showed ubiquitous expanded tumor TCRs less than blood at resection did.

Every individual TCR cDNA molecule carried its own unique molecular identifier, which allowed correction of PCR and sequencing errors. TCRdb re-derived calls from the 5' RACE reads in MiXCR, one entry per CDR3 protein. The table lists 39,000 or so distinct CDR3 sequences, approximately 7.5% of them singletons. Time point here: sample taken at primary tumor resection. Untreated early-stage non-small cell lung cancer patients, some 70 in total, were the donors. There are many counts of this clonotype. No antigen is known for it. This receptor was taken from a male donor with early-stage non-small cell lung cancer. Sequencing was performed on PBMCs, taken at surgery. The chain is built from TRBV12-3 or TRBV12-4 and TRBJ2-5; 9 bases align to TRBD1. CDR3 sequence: CASRDRAQETQYF. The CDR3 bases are TGTGCCAGCCGGGACAGGGCCCAAGAGACCCAGTACTTC.